This TCR beta chain originates from a study of human CD8 memory T cell subsets. Findings and limits, study-wide: Stem-like memory T cell repertoires seemed more diverse than precursor exhausted ones by Chao1 estimates. Diversity in stem-like memory and precursor exhausted T cells was similarly high, unlike effector memory cells.

Classification as TPEX applied to CCR7+ PD-1+ TIGIT+ early memory CD8+ T cells bearing exhausted-like traits. For every subset, the RNA was derived from duplicate vials of approximately 140,000 sorted CD8+ T cells. This clonotype is deemed medium-sized by its frequency. No antigen is known for it. This CDR3 spans 13 amino acids. CDR1 and CDR2 (germline): SEHNR, FQNEAQ (reference sequence). UMI-labeled 5' RACE was used to make TCR beta libraries. TCRdb reanalyzed the 5' RACE reads, giving one entry per CDR3 protein sequence and no DNA. The sample totals more than 9,000 distinct CDR3 sequences; its top ten clones hold 20%.

This receptor was obtained from a human donor in good health. Sequenced input: CD8+ T cells from PBMCs. This chain connects TRBV7-9 to TRBJ2-1; checking the TCRdb D call of TRBD1 is not possible without DNA. This chain's CDR3 is CASQPGKRDEQFF.